A selection of T cell receptor beta chains follows, all from one sample in a study of cytomegalovirus exposure and HLA in healthy donors. The table came from immunoSEQ multiplex PCR; TCRdb's copy has only in-frame clones and leaves some out. Of some 130,000 clones listed, around 86% are singletons. Material: PBMCs. These receptors were taken from a woman aged 45 to 65 in good health and CMV-seropositive. CDR3s include the opening cysteine and the closing phenylalanine or tryptophan. The order of the fields is D gene, J gene, clone size, V gene, CDR3 DNA, CDR3 protein. The D gene is left open where the match is weak. Clone size is shown for a subset of rows, as once, few, many or a class of expanded clone.

D: TRBD1
J: TRBJ1-2
size: NA
V: TRBV5-6
DNA: TGTGCCAGCAGCTTAGGGACAGGTACTTTTGGCTACACCTTC
CDR3: CASSLGTGTFGYTF

D: NA
J: TRBJ2-3
size: NA
V: TRBV14
DNA: TGTGCCAGCAGCCAAGAAACGGCCGGGTTTATAGATACGCAGTATTTT
CDR3: CASSQETAGFIDTQYF

D: TRBD1
J: TRBJ2-5
size: NA
V: TRBV10-3
DNA: TGTGCCATCACAGGGGGCGACGGGGAGACCCAGTACTTC
CDR3: CAITGGDGETQYF

D: NA
J: TRBJ1-1
size: once
V: TRBV27
DNA: TGTGCCAGCTCGGACTCCGGTGGGCTCAACACTGAAGCTTTCTTT
CDR3: CASSDSGGLNTEAFF

D: TRBD1
J: TRBJ2-7
size: NA
V: TRBV5-1
DNA: TGCGCCAGCAGCGAACCCTCTATAACAGGGGGCTGGGAGCAGTACTTC
CDR3: CASSEPSITGGWEQYF

D: TRBD1
J: TRBJ2-7
size: NA
V: TRBV6-5
DNA: TGTGCCAGCAGTTACGCGGGACAGGGTGTCTACGAGCAGTACTTC
CDR3: CASSYAGQGVYEQYF

D: NA
J: TRBJ1-1
size: NA
V: TRBV6-5
DNA: TGTGCCAGCAAGGGCAGGGAGGGGAACACTGAAGCTTTCTTT
CDR3: CASKGREGNTEAFF

D: NA
J: TRBJ2-3
size: NA
V: TRBV2
DNA: TGTGCCAGCAGTGAGTACAGGCTCACAGATACGCAGTATTTT
CDR3: CASSEYRLTDTQYF

D: TRBD2
J: TRBJ2-3
size: NA
V: TRBV7-4
DNA: TGTGCCAGCAGCTTAGCCAGGGATGCAGCGGGAGGGCCTAGTACAGATACGCAGTATTTT
CDR3: CASSLARDAAGGPSTDTQYF

D: NA
J: TRBJ2-1
size: NA
V: TRBV11-3
DNA: TGTGCCAGCAGCTTAGTAGCGGCCAGGGTAACACAATTTGACAATGAGCAGTTCTTC
CDR3: CASSLVAARVTQFDNEQFF

D: NA
J: TRBJ2-5
size: NA
V: TRBV5-1
DNA: TGCGCCAGCAGCACCCTGAGCGGCCAAGAGACCCAGTACTTC
CDR3: CASSTLSGQETQYF

D: TRBD2
J: TRBJ2-3
size: NA
V: TRBV7-3
DNA: TGTGCCAGCAAAGAACGGGGGGGGGCAGATACGCAGTATTTT
CDR3: CASKERGGADTQYF

D: TRBD1
J: TRBJ2-6
size: NA
V: TRBV7-6
DNA: TGTGCCAGCAGCTTAGCTCCAGGGGGCGCGGCTGGGGCCAACGTCCTGACTTTC
CDR3: CASSLAPGGAAGANVLTF

D: TRBD2
J: TRBJ2-3
size: few
V: TRBV29-1
DNA: TGCAGCGTGATGGGACTAGCGGGGGCCCCAGATACGCAGTATTTT
CDR3: CSVMGLAGAPDTQYF

D: NA
J: TRBJ2-7
size: NA
V: TRBV5-1
DNA: TGCGCCAGCAGCTTGGGGGTCCAGGGCGAGCAGTACTTC
CDR3: CASSLGVQGEQYF

D: NA
J: TRBJ2-1
size: NA
V: TRBV4-3
DNA: TGCGCCAGCAGCCAAGGAGGGGGAAGCGGTGAGCAGTTCTTC
CDR3: CASSQGGGSGEQFF

D: TRBD2
J: TRBJ2-5
size: NA
V: TRBV7-8
DNA: TGTGCCAGCAGCCCCGGGACTAGAAGTACCAAAGAGACCCAGTACTTC
CDR3: CASSPGTRSTKETQYF

D: NA
J: TRBJ2-3
size: NA
V: TRBV19
DNA: TGTGCCAGTAGTATCGTGGAGGCAGATACGCAGTATTTT
CDR3: CASSIVEADTQYF

D: TRBD2
J: TRBJ2-5
size: NA
V: TRBV28
DNA: TGTGCCAGCAGTTTGAGGAGCGGGGGGAATGACTGGGAGACCCAGTACTTC
CDR3: CASSLRSGGNDWETQYF

D: NA
J: TRBJ1-6
size: NA
V: TRBV28
DNA: TGTGCCAGCAGTGGAGGGATCTACTATTCACCCCTCCACTTT
CDR3: CASSGGIYYSPLHF

D: NA
J: TRBJ2-7
size: NA
V: TRBV6-1
DNA: TGTGCCAGCAGTGAAAGGAACGGGAGCGGGTACGAGCAGTACTTC
CDR3: CASSERNGSGYEQYF

D: TRBD1
J: TRBJ2-3
size: few
V: TRBV19
DNA: TGTGCCAGTAAGCAACAGGGGGCGCTCGGAAATACGCAGTATTTT
CDR3: CASKQQGALGNTQYF